These 7 T cell receptor beta chains were sequenced from one sample in a study of identical twins. TCRdb fed the 5' RACE reads into MiXCR, producing one record per CDR3 protein. Altogether 450,000 or so distinct CDR3 sequences are present, approximately 18% being singletons, with the ten largest covering more than 10%. Input material: naive T cells sorted from blood. These receptors were taken from a man between 50 and 59 years old in good health.

V gene TRBV28 combines with J gene TRBJ1-5, with 7 bases lining up with TRBD1. V lost 2 bases, J lost 4 bases, and 5 bases stayed unmatched. CDR1 MDHEN and CDR2 SYDVKM come from the germline V gene. The CDR3 runs to 15 residues. CDR3 sequence (DNA): TGTGCCAGCAGTTTAGCGACAGGGAGGAATCAGCCCCAGCATTTT. It codes for CASSLATGRNQPQHF.

This clonotype was counted once. The gene calls are TRBV2 and TRBJ2-7, with D uncertain. Germline loops: CDR1 SNHLY, CDR2 FYNNEI. Deletions cut 0 bases from V and 7 bases from J, with 7 bases between. The CDR3 loop spans 12 amino acids. The CDR3 region is CASSEAGFEQYF. The CDR3 coding sequence is TGTGCCAGCAGTGAAGCAGGGTTTGAGCAGTACTTC.

This chain connects TRBV7-2 to TRBJ2-7, with unresolved D. The V end lost 5 bases, the J end lost 4 bases, and 12 bases lay between the germline ends. The germline CDR1 and CDR2 sequences are SGHTA and FQGNSA. The CDR3 loop spans 13 amino acids. The CDR3 loop is CASSRPPRYEQYF. The CDR3 DNA reads as TGTGCCAGCAGCCGTCCCCCGAGGTACGAGCAGTACTTC.

This chain links TRBV5-1 with TRBJ2-3, with 13 nucleotides matching TRBD2. Per germline, CDR1 SGHRS and CDR2 YFSETQ. Trimming removed 1 base from V and 3 bases from J; junction bases left unmatched: 5. The length of the CDR3 is 17 residues. This CDR3 reads CASSLTSGRERTDTQYF. The CDR3 DNA is TGCGCCAGCAGCTTGACTAGCGGGAGGGAAAGGACAGATACGCAGTATTTT.

This clonotype came up a few times. V and J are TRBV10-3 and TRBJ2-1; 9 bases agree with TRBD2. This CDR3 region has 16 residues. Germline loops: CDR1 ENHRY, CDR2 SYGVKD. J lost 0 bases, V lost 2 bases, and 2 bases had no gene match. CDR3 sequence: CAISEPSGDSYNEQFF. CDR3 nucleotides: TGTGCCATCAGTGAGCCTAGCGGGGACTCCTACAATGAGCAGTTCTTC.

The V and J genes are TRBV20-1 and TRBJ2-1; D may be TRBD1 (5 bases). CDR3 length: 13 amino acids. Trimming stripped 3 bases from V and 8 bases from J, with 14 bases between. Germline V gives CDR1 DFQATT, CDR2 SNEGSKA (reference sequence). CDR3 residues: CSARRTFRDEQFF. DNA of the CDR3: TGCAGTGCTAGGAGGACCTTCAGGGATGAGCAGTTCTTC.

The rearrangement joins TRBV9 to TRBJ2-1; D is perhaps TRBD1 (6 bases). Germline V gene lookup returns CDR1 SGDLS and CDR2 YYNGEE. Trimming left V 7 bases short and J 4 bases short, with 12 bases between. The length of the CDR3 is 13 residues. The CDR3 coding sequence is TGTGCCAGCTCCGGGGACATTTACAATGAGCAGTTCTTC. Translating gives CASSGDIYNEQFF.